This T cell receptor (beta chain) comes out of a study of T-cell reconstitution after alpha-beta-depleted transplantation in children. Study outcomes and limitations: Reportedly, only several hundred clones from non-depleted graft cells drove alpha-beta T-cell counts at about two months. One year post-transplant, T-cell counts and diversity were largely derived from T cells produced anew.

TCRbeta library preparation incorporated unique molecular identifiers. A single record per CDR3 protein comes from TCRdb applying MiXCR to the PCR reads. The sample records a few hundred thousand distinct CDR3 sequences, 10% being singletons. This clonotype was seen ten or more times. Its antigen remains unknown. Sample: PBMCs, taken before TCRalphabeta/CD19-depleted stem cell transplant. The receptor was derived from a boy younger than two with acute myeloid leukemia, due to receive a stem cell transplant.

The CDR3 loop is CASSSIGGRHMNTEAFF. CDR3 sequence (DNA): TGTGCCAGCAGCTCCATAGGGGGGAGGCACATGAACACTGAAGCTTTCTTT. The chain recombines TRBV7-6 with TRBJ1-1, with D perhaps matching TRBD1 (6 bases). This CDR3 is built from 17 residues. The V gene lost 4 bases and the J gene lost 0 bases, with 18 bases spanning the gap. CDR1 and CDR2 from the germline V gene are SGHVS and FNYEAQ.